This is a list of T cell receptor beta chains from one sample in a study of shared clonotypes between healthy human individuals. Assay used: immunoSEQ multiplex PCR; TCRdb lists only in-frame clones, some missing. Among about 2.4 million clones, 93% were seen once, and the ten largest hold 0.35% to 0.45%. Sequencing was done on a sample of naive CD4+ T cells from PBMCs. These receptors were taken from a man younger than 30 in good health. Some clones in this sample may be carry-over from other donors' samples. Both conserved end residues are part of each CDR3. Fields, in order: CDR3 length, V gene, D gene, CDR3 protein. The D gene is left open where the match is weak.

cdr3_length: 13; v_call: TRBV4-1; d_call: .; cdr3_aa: CASSRPMGGELFF
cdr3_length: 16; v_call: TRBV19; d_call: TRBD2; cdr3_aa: CASSRLAGGIANEQFF
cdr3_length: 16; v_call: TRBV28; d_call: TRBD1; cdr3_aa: CASSFRLRTGTYEQYF
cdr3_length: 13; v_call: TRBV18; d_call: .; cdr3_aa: CASSSDRNTEAFF
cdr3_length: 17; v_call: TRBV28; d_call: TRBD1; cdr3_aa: CASSGPPTSNRGPGYTF
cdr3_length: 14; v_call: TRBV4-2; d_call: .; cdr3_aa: CASSLEGLNTEAFF
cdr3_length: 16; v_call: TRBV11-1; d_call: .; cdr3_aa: CASSTSAAAGANVLTF
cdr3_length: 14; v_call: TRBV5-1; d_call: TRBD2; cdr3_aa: CASSLAGGAGELFF
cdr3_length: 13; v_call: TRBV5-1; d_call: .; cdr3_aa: CASRSDSYNEQFF
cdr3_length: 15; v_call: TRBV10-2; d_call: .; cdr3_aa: CASSDFGRAVYEQYF